This T cell receptor beta chain emerged from a study of lymphopenia after photon versus proton radiotherapy. General study findings and limits: Photon-treated patients lost naive T cells and TCR diversity; proton-treated stayed stable. Larger post-nadir TCR diversity loss correlated inversely with survival in deceased patients.

Sequencing was performed with immunoSEQ multiplex PCR; in TCRdb, only in-frame clones are kept and a portion is missing. This sample has 150,000 or so clones, with about 88% found just once. As concerns this clone: Antigen: not known.

The CDR3 totals 13 residues. V lost 5 bases and J lost 8, with 15 bases in between. The germline CDR1 and CDR2 sequences are SSHAT and FNYEAQ (reference sequence). This sequence joins TRBV7-7 and TRBJ2-5; D is undetermined. This TCR came from a middle-aged man with gastric cancer. Sequenced here: peripheral blood, sampled from a patient treated with photon-based radiotherapy. In DNA, the CDR3 is TGTGCCAGCAGCCCCGGACCGCAAAACACCCAGTACTTC. It translates to CASSPGPQNTQYF.